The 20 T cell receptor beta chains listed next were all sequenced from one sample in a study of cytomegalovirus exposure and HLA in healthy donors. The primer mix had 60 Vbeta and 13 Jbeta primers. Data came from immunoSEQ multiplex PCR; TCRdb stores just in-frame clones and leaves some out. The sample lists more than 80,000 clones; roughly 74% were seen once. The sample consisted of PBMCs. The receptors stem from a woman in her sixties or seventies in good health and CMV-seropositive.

The CDR3 loop is CASSVGPRLAVIQGNEQFF. Here the CDR3 DNA reads TGTGCCAGCAGCGTAGGGCCCCGACTAGCGGTAATTCAGGGCAATGAGCAGTTCTTC. The V gene is TRBV9, the J gene TRBJ2-1, with 9 bases matching TRBD2. This CDR3 region has 19 residues. Per the germline V gene, CDR1 is SGDLS and CDR2 is YYNGEE. The junction had 16 bases not matched to a gene; V was cut back by 0 bases and J by 6 bases.

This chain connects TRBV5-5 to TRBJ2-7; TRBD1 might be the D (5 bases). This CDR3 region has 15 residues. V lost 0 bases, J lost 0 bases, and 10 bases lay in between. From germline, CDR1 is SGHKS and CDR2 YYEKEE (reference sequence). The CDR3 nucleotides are TGTGCCAGCAGCTTGGTTAGGGGTTTCTCCTACGAGCAGTACTTC. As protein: CASSLVRGFSYEQYF.

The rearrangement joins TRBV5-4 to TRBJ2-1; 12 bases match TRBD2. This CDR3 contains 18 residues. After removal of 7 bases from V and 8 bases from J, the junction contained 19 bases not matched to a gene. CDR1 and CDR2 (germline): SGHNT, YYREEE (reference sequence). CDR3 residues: CASRRLSSGRASDDEQFF. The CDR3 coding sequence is TGTGCCAGCCGTCGATTATCTAGCGGGAGGGCCTCGGACGATGAGCAGTTCTTC.

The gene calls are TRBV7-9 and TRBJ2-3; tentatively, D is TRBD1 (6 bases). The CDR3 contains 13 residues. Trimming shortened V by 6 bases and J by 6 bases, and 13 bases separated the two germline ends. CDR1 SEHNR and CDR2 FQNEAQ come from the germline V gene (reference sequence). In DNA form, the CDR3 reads TGTGCCAGCAGGTCTCAGGGGCCCGATACGCAGTATTTT. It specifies CASRSQGPDTQYF. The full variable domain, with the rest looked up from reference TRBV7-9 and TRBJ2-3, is DTGVSQNPRHKITKRGQNVTFRCDPISEHNRLYWYRQTLGQGPEFLTYFQNEAQLEKSRLLSDRFSAERPKGSFSTLEIQRTEQGDSAMYLCASRSQGPDTQYFGPGTRLTVL.

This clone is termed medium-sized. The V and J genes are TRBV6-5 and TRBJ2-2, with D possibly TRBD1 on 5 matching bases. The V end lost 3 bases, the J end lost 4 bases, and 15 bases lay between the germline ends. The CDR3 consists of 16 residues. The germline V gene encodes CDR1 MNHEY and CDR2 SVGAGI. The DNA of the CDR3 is TGTGCCAGCAGTTATCCCAGGGTTGACGGCACCGGGGAGCTGTTTTTT. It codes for CASSYPRVDGTGELFF.

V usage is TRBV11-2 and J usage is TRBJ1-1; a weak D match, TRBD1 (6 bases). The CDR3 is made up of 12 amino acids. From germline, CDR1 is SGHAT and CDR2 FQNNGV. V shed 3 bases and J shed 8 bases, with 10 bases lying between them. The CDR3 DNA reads TGTGCCAGCAGCTTTAACAGGGACGAAGCTTTCTTT. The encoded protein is CASSFNRDEAFF.

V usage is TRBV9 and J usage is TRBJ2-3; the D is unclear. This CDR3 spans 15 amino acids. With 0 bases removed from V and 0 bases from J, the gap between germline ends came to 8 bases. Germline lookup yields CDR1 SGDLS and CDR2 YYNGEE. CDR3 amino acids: CASSVGPSSTDTQYF. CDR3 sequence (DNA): TGTGCCAGCAGCGTAGGTCCTTCTAGCACAGATACGCAGTATTTT.

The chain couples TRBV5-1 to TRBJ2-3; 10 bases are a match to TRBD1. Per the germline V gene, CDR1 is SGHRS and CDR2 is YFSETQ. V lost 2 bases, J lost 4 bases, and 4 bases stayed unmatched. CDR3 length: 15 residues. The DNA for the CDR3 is TGCGCCAGCAGCTTCCGGGACAGGGGATCAGATACGCAGTATTTT. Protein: CASSFRDRGSDTQYF.

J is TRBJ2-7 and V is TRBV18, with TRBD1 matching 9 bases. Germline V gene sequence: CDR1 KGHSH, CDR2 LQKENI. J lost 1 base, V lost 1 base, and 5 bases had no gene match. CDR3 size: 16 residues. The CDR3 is CASSPRTGATSYEQYF. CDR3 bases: TGTGCCAGCTCACCACGGACAGGGGCTACTTCCTACGAGCAGTACTTC. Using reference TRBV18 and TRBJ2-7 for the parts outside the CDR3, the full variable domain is NAGVMQNPRHLVRRRGQEARLRCSPMKGHSHVYWYRQLPEEGLKFMVYLQKENIIDESGMPKERFSAEFPKEGPSILRIQQVVRGDSAAYFCASSPRTGATSYEQYFGPGTRLTVT.

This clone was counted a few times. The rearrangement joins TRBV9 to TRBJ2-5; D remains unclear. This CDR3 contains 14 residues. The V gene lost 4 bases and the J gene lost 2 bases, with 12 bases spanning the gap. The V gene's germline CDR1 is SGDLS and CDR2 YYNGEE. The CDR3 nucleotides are TGTGCCAGCAGCTCTCCCCAGGCGCAAGAGACCCAGTACTTC. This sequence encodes CASSSPQAQETQYF.

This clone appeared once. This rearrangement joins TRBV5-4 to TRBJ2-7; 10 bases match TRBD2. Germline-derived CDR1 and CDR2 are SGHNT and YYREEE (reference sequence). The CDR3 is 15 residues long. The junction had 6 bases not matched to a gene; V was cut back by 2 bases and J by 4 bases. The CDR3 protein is CASSFLAGDSYEQYF. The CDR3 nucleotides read TGTGCCAGCAGCTTCCTAGCGGGAGATTCTTACGAGCAGTACTTC.

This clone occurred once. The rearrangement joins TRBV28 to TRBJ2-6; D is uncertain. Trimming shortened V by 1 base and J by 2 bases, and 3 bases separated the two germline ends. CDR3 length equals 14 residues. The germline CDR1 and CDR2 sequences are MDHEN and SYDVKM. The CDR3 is CASSLFTGANVLTF. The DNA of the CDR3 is TGTGCCAGCAGTTTATTTACTGGGGCCAACGTCCTGACTTTC.

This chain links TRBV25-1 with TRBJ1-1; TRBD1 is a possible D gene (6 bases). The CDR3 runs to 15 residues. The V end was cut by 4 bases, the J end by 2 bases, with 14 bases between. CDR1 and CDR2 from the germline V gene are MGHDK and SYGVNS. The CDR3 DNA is TGTGCCAGCAGTGGATTGACAGGCGCCAACACTGAAGCTTTCTTT. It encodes CASSGLTGANTEAFF. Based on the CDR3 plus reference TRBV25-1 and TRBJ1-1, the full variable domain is EADIYQTPRYLVIGTGKKITLECSQTMGHDKMYWYQQDPGMELHLIHYSYGVNSTEKGDLSSESTVSRIRTEHFPLTLESARPSHTSQYLCASSGLTGANTEAFFGQGTRLTVV.

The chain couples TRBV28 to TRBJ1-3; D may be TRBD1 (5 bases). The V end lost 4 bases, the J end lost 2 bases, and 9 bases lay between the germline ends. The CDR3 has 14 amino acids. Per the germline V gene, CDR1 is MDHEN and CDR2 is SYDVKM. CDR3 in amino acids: CASSSQGPGNTIYF. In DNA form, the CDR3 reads TGTGCCAGCAGTTCCCAGGGTCCTGGAAACACCATATATTTT.

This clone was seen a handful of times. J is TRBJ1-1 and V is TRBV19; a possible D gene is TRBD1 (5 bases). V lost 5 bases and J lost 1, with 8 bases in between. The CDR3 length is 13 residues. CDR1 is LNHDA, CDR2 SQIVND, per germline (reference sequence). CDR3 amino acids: CASSGTPNTEAFF. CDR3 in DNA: TGTGCCAGTAGTGGGACTCCGAACACTGAAGCTTTCTTT.

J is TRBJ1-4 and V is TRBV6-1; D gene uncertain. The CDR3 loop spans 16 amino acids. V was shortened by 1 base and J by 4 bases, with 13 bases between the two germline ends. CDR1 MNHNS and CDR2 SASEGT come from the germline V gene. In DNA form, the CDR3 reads TGTGCCAGCAGTGAAGAGATAACAGCCCATAATGAAAAACTGTTTTTT. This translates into CASSEEITAHNEKLFF.

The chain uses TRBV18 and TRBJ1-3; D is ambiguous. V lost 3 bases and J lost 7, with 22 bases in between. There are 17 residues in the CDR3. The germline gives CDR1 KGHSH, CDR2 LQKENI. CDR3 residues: CASSPSPTTNGGNTIYF. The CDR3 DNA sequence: TGTGCCAGCTCACCCTCCCCTACGACCAACGGAGGGAACACCATATATTTT.

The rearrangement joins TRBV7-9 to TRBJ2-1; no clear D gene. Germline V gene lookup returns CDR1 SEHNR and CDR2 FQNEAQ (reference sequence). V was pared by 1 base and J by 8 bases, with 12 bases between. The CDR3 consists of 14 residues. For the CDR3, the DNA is TGTGCCAGCAGCTTAGACAGTTCTGGTGATGAGCAGTTCTTC. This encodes CASSLDSSGDEQFF. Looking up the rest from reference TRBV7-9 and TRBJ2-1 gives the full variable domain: DTGVSQNPRHKITKRGQNVTFRCDPISEHNRLYWYRQTLGQGPEFLTYFQNEAQLEKSRLLSDRFSAERPKGSFSTLEIQRTEQGDSAMYLCASSLDSSGDEQFFGPGTRLTVL.

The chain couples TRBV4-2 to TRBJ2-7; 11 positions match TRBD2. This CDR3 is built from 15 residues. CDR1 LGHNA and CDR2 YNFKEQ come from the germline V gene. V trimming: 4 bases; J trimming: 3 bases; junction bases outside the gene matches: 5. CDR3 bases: TGTGCCAGCAGCCCATTAGCGGGAGGGGACTACGAGCAGTACTTC. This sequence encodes CASSPLAGGDYEQYF.

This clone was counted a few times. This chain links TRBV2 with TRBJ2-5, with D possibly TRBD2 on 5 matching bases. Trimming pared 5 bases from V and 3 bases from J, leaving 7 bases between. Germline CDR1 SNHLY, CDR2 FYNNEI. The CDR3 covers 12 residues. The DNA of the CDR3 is TGTGCCAGCAGTTGGACTGAAGAGACCCAGTACTTC. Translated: CASSWTEETQYF.